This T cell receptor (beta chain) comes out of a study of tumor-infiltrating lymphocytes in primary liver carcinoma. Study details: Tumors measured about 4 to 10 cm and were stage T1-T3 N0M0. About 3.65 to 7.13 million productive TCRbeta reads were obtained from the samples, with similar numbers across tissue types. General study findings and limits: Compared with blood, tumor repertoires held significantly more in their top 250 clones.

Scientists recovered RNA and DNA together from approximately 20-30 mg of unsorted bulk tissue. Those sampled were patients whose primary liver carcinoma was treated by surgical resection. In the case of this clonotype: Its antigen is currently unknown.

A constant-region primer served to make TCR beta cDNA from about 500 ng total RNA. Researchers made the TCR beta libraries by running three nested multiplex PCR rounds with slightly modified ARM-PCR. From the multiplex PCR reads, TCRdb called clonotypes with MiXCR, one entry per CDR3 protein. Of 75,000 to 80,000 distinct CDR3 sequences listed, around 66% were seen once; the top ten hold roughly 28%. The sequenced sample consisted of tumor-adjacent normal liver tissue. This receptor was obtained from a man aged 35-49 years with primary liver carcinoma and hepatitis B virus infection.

The CDR3 protein is CASSPLGGSAVSNTEQFF. CDR3 nucleotides: TGTGCCAGCAGCCCGCTTGGAGGCTCAGCAGTCTCCAACACTGAGCAGTTCTTC. The chain links TRBV7-8 to TRBJ2-1; D may be TRBD2 (5 bases). Trimming removed 5 bases from V and 9 bases from J, with 29 bases in between. This CDR3 is 18 amino acids long. Germline V gives CDR1 SGHVS, CDR2 FQNEAQ.